This TCR beta chain appears in the sequencing data of a study of blood T cell repertoires in COVID-19. Study at large: Italy, Spain and the United States were the sources of the convalescent and acute COVID-19 samples.

Recovered status applied to Cohort 3 donors who had two consecutive negative PCRs. It also applied to those with clearance or with symptom resolution. The data were produced by immunoSEQ multiplex PCR, yet TCRdb's version contains in-frame clones alone and is incomplete. The sample shows 300,000 to 400,000 clones, 80% to 90% of them seen only once. The V gene's germline CDR1 is SGHDN and CDR2 FVKESK. The CDR3 contains 13 residues. Trimming took 6 bases from V and 2 from J; bases not matched to a gene: 4. The chain has TRBV14 and TRBJ2-7; 7 bases align to TRBD1. The sequence was obtained from a man aged 18 to 35 who had recovered from COVID-19. Input material: PBMCs or T cells enriched from blood (not recorded which). The CDR3 DNA follows: TGTGCCAGCAGGCGGACAGGCCCCTACGAGCAGTACTTC. Protein sequence: CASRRTGPYEQYF. The full variable domain, completed using reference TRBV14 and TRBJ2-7, is EAGVTQFPSHSVIEKGQTVTLRCDPISGHDNLYWYRRVMGKEIKFLLHFVKESKQDESGMPNNRFLAERTGGTYSTLKVQPAELEDSGVYFCASRRTGPYEQYFGPGTRLTVT.